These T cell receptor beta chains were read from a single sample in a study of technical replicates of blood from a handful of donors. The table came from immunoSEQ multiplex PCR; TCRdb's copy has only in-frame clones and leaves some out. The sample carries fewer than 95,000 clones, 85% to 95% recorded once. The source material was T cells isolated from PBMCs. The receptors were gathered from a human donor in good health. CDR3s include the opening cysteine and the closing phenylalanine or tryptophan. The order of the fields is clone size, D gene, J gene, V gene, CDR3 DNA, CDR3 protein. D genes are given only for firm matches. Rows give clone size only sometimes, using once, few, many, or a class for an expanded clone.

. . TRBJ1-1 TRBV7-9 TGTGCCAGCAGCTTTACCAGGGGGAACACTGAAGCTTTCTTT CASSFTRGNTEAFF
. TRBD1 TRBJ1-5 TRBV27 TGTGCCAGCAGTCCCCTAGACAGGGGGAGCAATCAGCCCCAGCATTTT CASSPLDRGSNQPQHF
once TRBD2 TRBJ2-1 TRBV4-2 TGTGCCAGCAGCCAAGGGGTACGGGCTAGCGGGAGGAGTGGAGACAATGAGCAGTTCTTC CASSQGVRASGRSGDNEQFF
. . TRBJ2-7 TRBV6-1 TGTGCCAGCACCCTACCGGGACTCGCCGTTCACGAGCAGTACTTC CASTLPGLAVHEQYF
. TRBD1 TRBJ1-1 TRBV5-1 TGCGCCAGCAGCTTGGGGGTACAGGGGTACACTGAAGCTTTCTTT CASSLGVQGYTEAFF
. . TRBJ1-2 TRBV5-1 TGCGCCAGCAGCGAAACAGGGTTGAGGACCTATGGCTACACCTTC CASSETGLRTYGYTF
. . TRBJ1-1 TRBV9 TGTGCCAGCAGCCCTCAGGAAGGGGGGGGCACTGAAGCTTTCTTT CASSPQEGGGTEAFF
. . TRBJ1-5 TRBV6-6 TGTGCCAGCAGTTACGACAGGCCGAGCAATCAGCCCCAGCATTTT CASSYDRPSNQPQHF
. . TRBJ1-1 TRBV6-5 TGTGCCAGCAGGCGTGGACACTGGAACACTGAAGCTTTCTTT CASRRGHWNTEAFF
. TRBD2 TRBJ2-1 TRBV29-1 TGCAGCGTACCCTCCCCTAGCGGCTACAATGAGCAGTTCTTC CSVPSPSGYNEQFF
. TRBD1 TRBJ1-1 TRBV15 TGTGCCACCAGCAGAGCGGGCAGGGGGATGAACACTGAAGCTTTCTTT CATSRAGRGMNTEAFF
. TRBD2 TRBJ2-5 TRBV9 TGTGCCAGCAGCGAGGGAGCGGGGGCGCGAGAGACCCAGTACTTC CASSEGAGARETQYF
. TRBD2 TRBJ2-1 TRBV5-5 TGTGCCAGCAGCTTGGCGTCCGGAACTAGCGGTCGCAATGAGCAGTTCTTC CASSLASGTSGRNEQFF
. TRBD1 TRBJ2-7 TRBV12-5 TGTGCTAGTGGTAATTTCGACAGGGGCGGCTACGAGCAGTACTTC CASGNFDRGGYEQYF
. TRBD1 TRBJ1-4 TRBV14 TGTGCCAGCAGCCCTAGGACAGGGGCTAATGAAAAACTGTTTTTT CASSPRTGANEKLFF
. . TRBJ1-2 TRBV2 TGTGCCAGCAGTGAACGACAGATGAAGAGCTATGGCTACACCTTC CASSERQMKSYGYTF
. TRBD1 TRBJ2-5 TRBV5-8 TGTGCCAGCAGCCCCTGGGGGACAGGGGTTGGCGAAGAGACCCAGTACTTC CASSPWGTGVGEETQYF
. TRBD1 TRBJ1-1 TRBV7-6 TGTGCCAGCAGCTTAGGCGACAGGGAGAACACTGAAGCTTTCTTT CASSLGDRENTEAFF
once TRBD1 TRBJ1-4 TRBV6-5 TGTGCCAGCAGTCTAAGGGGGCCTAATGAAAAACTGTTTTTT CASSLRGPNEKLFF
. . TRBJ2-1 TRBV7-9 TGTGCCAGCAGCTTAGGTATAGTATTAGACAATGAGCAGTTCTTC CASSLGIVLDNEQFF
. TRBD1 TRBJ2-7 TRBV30 TGTGCCGCGACAGGGGCGCGCTACGAGCAGTACTTC CAATGARYEQYF
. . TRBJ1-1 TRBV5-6 TGTGCCAGCAGCTTCTCCGGGGGCACTGAAGCTTTCTTT CASSFSGGTEAFF
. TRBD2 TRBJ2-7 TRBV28 TGTGCCAGCAGTTCGGGGGGGACTTCCTACGAGCAGTACTTC CASSSGGTSYEQYF
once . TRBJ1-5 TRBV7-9 TGTGCCAGCAGCTTCAGGCTCGATCAGCCCCAGCATTTT CASSFRLDQPQHF
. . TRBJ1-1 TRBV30 TGTGCCTGGAGTGCATACGACACCGGAGGTCCTGAAGCTTTCTTT CAWSAYDTGGPEAFF
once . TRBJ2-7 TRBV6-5 TGTGCCAGCAGTATGACAGGTTTTGCAGTCGAGCAGTACTTC CASSMTGFAVEQYF
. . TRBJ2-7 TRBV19 TGTGCCAGTAGTCAAAGCGGGACAGGTGTCTACGAGCAGTACTTC CASSQSGTGVYEQYF
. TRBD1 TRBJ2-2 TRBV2 TGTGCCAGCAACACAGGGAGGGACAGGGGGCGTCCCGGGGAGCTGTTTTTT CASNTGRDRGRPGELFF